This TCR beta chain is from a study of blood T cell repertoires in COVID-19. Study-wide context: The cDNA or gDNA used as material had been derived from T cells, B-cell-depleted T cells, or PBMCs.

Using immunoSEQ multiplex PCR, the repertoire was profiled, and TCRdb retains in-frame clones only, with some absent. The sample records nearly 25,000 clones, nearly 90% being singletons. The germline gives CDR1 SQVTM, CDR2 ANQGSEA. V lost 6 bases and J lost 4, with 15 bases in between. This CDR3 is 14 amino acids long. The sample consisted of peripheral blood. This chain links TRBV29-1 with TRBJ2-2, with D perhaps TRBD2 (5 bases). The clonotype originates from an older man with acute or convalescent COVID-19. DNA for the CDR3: TGCAGCGTAGATTCCGGGAAGGGCACCGGGGAGCTGTTTTTT. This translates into CSVDSGKGTGELFF.